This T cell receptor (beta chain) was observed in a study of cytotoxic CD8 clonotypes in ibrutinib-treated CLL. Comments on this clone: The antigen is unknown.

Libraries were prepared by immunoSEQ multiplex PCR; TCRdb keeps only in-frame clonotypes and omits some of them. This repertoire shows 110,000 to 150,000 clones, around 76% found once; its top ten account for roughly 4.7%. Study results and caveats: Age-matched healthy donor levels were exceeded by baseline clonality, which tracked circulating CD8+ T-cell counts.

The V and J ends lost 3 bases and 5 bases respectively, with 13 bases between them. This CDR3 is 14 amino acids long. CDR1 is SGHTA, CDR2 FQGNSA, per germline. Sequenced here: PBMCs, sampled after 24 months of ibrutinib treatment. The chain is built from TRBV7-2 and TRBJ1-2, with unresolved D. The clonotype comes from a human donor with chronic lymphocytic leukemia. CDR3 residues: CASSLPGRGYGYTF. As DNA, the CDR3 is TGTGCCAGCAGCTTGCCGGGAAGAGGGTATGGCTACACCTTC.